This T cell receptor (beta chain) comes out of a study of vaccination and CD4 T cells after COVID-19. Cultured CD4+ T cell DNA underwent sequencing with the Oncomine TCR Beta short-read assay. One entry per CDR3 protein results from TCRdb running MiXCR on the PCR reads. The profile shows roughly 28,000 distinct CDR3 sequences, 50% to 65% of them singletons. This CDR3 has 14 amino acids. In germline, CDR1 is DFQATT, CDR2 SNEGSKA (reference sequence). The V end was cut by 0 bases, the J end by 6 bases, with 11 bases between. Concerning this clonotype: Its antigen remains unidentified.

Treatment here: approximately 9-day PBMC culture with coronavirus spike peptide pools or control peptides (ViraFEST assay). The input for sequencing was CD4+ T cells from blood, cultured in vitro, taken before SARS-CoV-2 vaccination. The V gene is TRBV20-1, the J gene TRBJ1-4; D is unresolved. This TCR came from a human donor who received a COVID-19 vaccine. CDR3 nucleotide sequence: TGCAGTGCTAGAGATCATAGGACTCATGAAAAACTGTTTTTT. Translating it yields CSARDHRTHEKLFF.